This TCR beta chain is drawn from a study of identifying expanded T cells in peripheral blood. The germline V gene encodes CDR1 MRHNA and CDR2 SNTAGT. This CDR3 contains 16 residues. Trimming pared 0 bases from V and 3 bases from J, leaving 12 bases between. Sequencing used immunoSEQ multiplex PCR; TCRdb keeps in-frame clones, though not all of them. This sample yields about 90,000 clones, of which approximately 88% are seen a single time; less than 6% belongs to the top ten. The chain joins TRBV6-4 to TRBJ1-5; no clear D gene. The sequence came from a person aged 18 to 69 in good health. The sample comprised blood. In DNA form, the CDR3 reads TGTGCCAGCAGTGACTCCTTTTGTGCTCCCAATCAGCCCCAGCATTTT. Translating it yields CASSDSFCAPNQPQHF.